These 11 T cell receptor beta chains originate from one sample sequenced in a study of blood T cell repertoires in COVID-19. Libraries were prepared by immunoSEQ multiplex PCR; TCRdb keeps only in-frame clonotypes and omits some of them. The data hold about 200,000 clones, with around 80% observed a single time. The sequenced sample consisted of peripheral blood. The receptors originated from a woman aged 70 to 79 with acute or convalescent COVID-19.

The V gene is TRBV6-5, the J gene TRBJ2-1, with TRBD1 matching 7 bases. J was trimmed by 0 bases and V by 5 bases; bases with no gene match: 4. This CDR3 is built from 15 residues. Germline loops: CDR1 MNHEY, CDR2 SVGAGI. In nucleotides, the CDR3 is TGTGCCAGCAGTAAAAACAGGGGCTCCTACAATGAGCAGTTCTTC. It encodes CASSKNRGSYNEQFF.

This chain joins TRBV28 and TRBJ1-1; TRBD1 agrees at 7 bases. Trimming removed 5 bases from V and 6 bases from J; junction bases left unmatched: 18. From germline, CDR1 is MDHEN and CDR2 SYDVKM. The CDR3 extends over 17 amino acids. This CDR3 reads CASSPPTGQAGSAEAFF. The CDR3 DNA sequence: TGTGCCAGCAGTCCTCCCACTGGACAGGCGGGTAGCGCTGAAGCTTTCTTT.

J is TRBJ2-1 and V is TRBV5-1; 7 bases are shared with TRBD2. V trimming: 0 bases; J trimming: 7 bases; junction bases outside the gene matches: 4. Germline lookup yields CDR1 SGHRS and CDR2 YFSETQ. This CDR3 contains 14 residues. The CDR3 is CASSLGGLGNEQFF. The CDR3 DNA reads as TGCGCCAGCAGCTTGGGTGGACTAGGGAATGAGCAGTTCTTC.

This clone turned up a few times. The chain combines TRBV24-1 with TRBJ1-2; D is undetermined. This CDR3 has 16 amino acids. V lost 5 bases and J lost 2, with 17 bases in between. Germline lookup yields CDR1 KGHDR and CDR2 SFDVKD. The CDR3 sequence is CATSARQGPLNYGYTF. CDR3 sequence (DNA): TGTGCCACCAGTGCCCGACAAGGCCCCCTGAACTATGGCTACACCTTC.

V usage is TRBV29-1 and J usage is TRBJ2-2, with D tentatively TRBD2 (6 bases). V was shortened by 8 bases and J by 6 bases, with 13 bases between the two germline ends. In germline, CDR1 is SQVTM, CDR2 ANQGSEA. The CDR3 extends over 12 amino acids. This CDR3 reads CSTSGAAGELFF. In DNA, the CDR3 is TGCAGCACATCGGGAGCAGCCGGGGAGCTGTTTTTT.

The genes are TRBV24-1 and TRBJ1-5; 7 nucleotides align to TRBD1. CDR1 is KGHDR and CDR2 is SFDVKD in the germline V gene. Trimming took 3 bases from V and 4 from J; bases not matched to a gene: 14. The CDR3 loop spans 18 amino acids. As DNA, the CDR3 is TGTGCCACCAGTGATCTAGGTCCCACCCCGACAGGGAATCAGCCCCAGCATTTT. Protein: CATSDLGPTPTGNQPQHF.

V is TRBV7-8 and J is TRBJ2-7, with D tentatively TRBD2 (6 bases). V gave up 2 bases and J gave up 3 bases, with 14 bases separating them. Germline lookup yields CDR1 SGHVS and CDR2 FQNEAQ. The CDR3 contains 15 residues. The CDR3 loop reads CASSLLPGEIYEQYF. In DNA, the CDR3 is TGTGCCAGCAGCTTACTTCCGGGGGAGATCTACGAGCAGTACTTC.

This chain connects TRBV11-2 to TRBJ2-5; 10 bases map to TRBD1. V lost 5 bases to trimming and J lost 1 base; unmatched junction nucleotides: 1. Germline loops: CDR1 SGHAT, CDR2 FQNNGV. The CDR3 runs 14 residues. The CDR3 is CASSRDRGQETQYF. CDR3 nucleotide sequence: TGTGCCAGCAGCCGGGACAGGGGCCAAGAGACCCAGTACTTC.

This chain uses TRBV7-3 with TRBJ1-6, with D tentatively TRBD1 (5 bases). The length of the CDR3 is 17 residues. Germline V gene sequence: CDR1 SGHTA, CDR2 FQGTGA. V lost 7 bases to trimming and J lost 0 bases, with 16 bases between them. The CDR3 is CASIQIGACSYNSPLHF. DNA for the CDR3: TGTGCCAGCATCCAGATAGGGGCTTGCTCCTATAATTCACCCCTCCACTTT.

The V gene is TRBV19, the J gene TRBJ2-3, with 8 bases fitting TRBD1. Per germline, CDR1 LNHDA and CDR2 SQIVND (reference sequence). Trimming removed 6 bases from V and 6 bases from J; junction bases left unmatched: 5. This CDR3 has 13 amino acids. This CDR3 reads CASRGTGEDTQYF. DNA of the CDR3: TGTGCCAGTAGGGGGACAGGTGAGGATACGCAGTATTTT.

The chain joins TRBV5-4 to TRBJ2-7; TRBD1 might be the D (5 bases). Germline V gene data show CDR1 as SGHNT and CDR2 as YYREEE (reference sequence). V lost 3 bases and J 3 bases, leaving 16 bases between the germline ends. CDR3 length: 15 residues. The CDR3 loop is CASSSGPGKNYEQYF. CDR3 coding DNA: TGTGCCAGCAGCTCCGGTCCAGGGAAGAACTACGAGCAGTACTTC. Full variable domain (remainder filled in from reference TRBV5-4 and TRBJ2-7): ETGVTQSPTHLIKTRGQQVTLRCSSQSGHNTVSWYQQALGQGPQFIFQYYREEENGRGNFPPRFSGLQFPNYSSELNVNALELDDSALYLCASSSGPGKNYEQYFGPGTRLTVT.